This TCR beta chain was identified during a study of lymphopenia after photon versus proton radiotherapy. Libraries were prepared by immunoSEQ multiplex PCR; TCRdb keeps only in-frame clonotypes and omits some of them. The table shows 26,000 or so clones, with 75% to 90% occurring only once. Overall study results and limits: Post-nadir diversity loss with photons came from oligoclonal expansion, particularly CD8+ Temra cells. Better survival with proton therapy was suggested as possible, not demonstrated. Larger post-nadir TCR diversity loss correlated inversely with survival in deceased patients. Photon-treated patients lost naive T cells and TCR diversity; proton-treated stayed stable.

A note on this clone: Its antigen is not known.

Sequencing used peripheral blood, obtained from a patient treated with photon-based radiotherapy. The sequence derives from a man aged 25 to 40 with gastric cancer.

CDR3 bases: TGTGCCAGCAGCTTGTGGAGGGATTGGAACACTGAAGCTTTCTTT. Translation gives CASSLWRDWNTEAFF. The chain joins TRBV5-6 to TRBJ1-1; D unresolved. The CDR3 totals 15 residues. V dropped 1 base and J dropped 1 base, with 11 bases sitting between them. The germline CDR1 and CDR2 sequences are SGHDT and YYEEEE. The variable domain in full, with the rest retrieved from reference TRBV5-6 and TRBJ1-1, is DAGVTQSPTHLIKTRGQQVTLRCSPKSGHDTVSWYQQALGQGPQFIFQYYEEEERQRGNFPDRFSGHQFPNYSSELNVNALLLGDSALYLCASSLWRDWNTEAFFGQGTRLTVV.